The 30 T cell receptor beta chains listed next were all sequenced from one sample in a study of T cells expressing NK-cell markers. From its re-call of the 5' RACE reads, TCRdb lists each CDR3 protein once, without DNA. The specimen's table records 550,000 to 600,000 distinct CDR3 sequences. The sample comprised blood T cells: a sorted CD56 or NKG2C T cell subset, CD4+ or CD8+ T cells, or bulk PBMC T cells (not recorded which). These receptors were taken from a man between 18 and 35 years old in good health.

The V call is TRBV10-3, the J call TRBJ2-1; TCRdb calls TRBD1, which cannot be checked without DNA. Germline V CDR1 and CDR2: ENHRY, SYGVKD. The CDR3 has 15 amino acids. This chain's CDR3 is CAIRGARTPDNEQFF.

The chain has TRBV27 and TRBJ1-4. The CDR3 covers 15 residues. The germline gives CDR1 MNHEY, CDR2 SMNVEV (reference sequence). The CDR3 sequence is CASSPRDPLYEKLFF.

The V gene is TRBV27, the J gene TRBJ2-7. CDR1 and CDR2 from the germline V gene are MNHEY and SMNVEV (reference sequence). The CDR3 totals 13 residues. The CDR3 is CASGLPLGYEQYF.

V usage is TRBV11-2 and J usage is TRBJ2-7; the TRBD2 assignment by TCRdb is unverifiable without DNA. Germline CDR1 and CDR2: SGHAT and FQNNGV. This CDR3 comprises 18 residues. The CDR3 spells CASSSMTSGRRSSYEQYF. Using reference TRBV11-2 and TRBJ2-7 for the parts outside the CDR3, the full variable domain is EAGVAQSPRYKIIEKRQSVAFWCNPISGHATLYWYQQILGQGPKLLIQFQNNGVVDDSQLPKDRFSAERLKGVDSTLKIQPAKLEDSAVYLCASSSMTSGRRSSYEQYFGPGTRLTVT.

The CDR3 spells CASTPSPGRGETQYF. The chain combines TRBV5-1 with TRBJ2-5; there is no DNA to check the TCRdb D call of TRBD2. The germline V gene has CDR1 SGHRS and CDR2 YFSETQ. This CDR3 is 15 amino acids long.

The gene calls are TRBV6-1 and TRBJ1-2; TCRdb proposes TRBD1, but this gene call is untestable without DNA. This CDR3 comprises 15 residues. Germline assignment: CDR1 MNHNS and CDR2 SASEGT. CDR3 loop: CASSEPTGYNYGYTF.

This chain joins TRBV7-9 and TRBJ2-1; lacking DNA, the TRBD2 call made by TCRdb goes unchecked. The V gene's germline CDR1 is SEHNR and CDR2 FQNEAQ (reference sequence). CDR3 length: 12 amino acids. The CDR3 region is CASSVVGAEQFF. Supplemented by reference TRBV7-9 and TRBJ2-1, the full variable domain reads DTGVSQNPRHKITKRGQNVTFRCDPISEHNRLYWYRQTLGQGPEFLTYFQNEAQLEKSRLLSDRFSAERPKGSFSTLEIQRTEQGDSAMYLCASSVVGAEQFFGPGTRLTVL.

Here the CDR3 reads CASSLKGLAGGPSYNEQFF. V gene TRBV7-3 combines with J gene TRBJ2-1; TCRdb lists TRBD2, though no DNA is available to test this call. Germline V CDR1 and CDR2: SGHTA, FQGTGA. The CDR3 consists of 19 residues.

CDR3 loop: CASSLPTSGTSGPRSTDTQYF. The chain is built from TRBV7-6 and TRBJ2-3; there is no DNA to check the TCRdb D call of TRBD2. The CDR3 has 21 residues. Looked up from germline, CDR1 is SGHVS and CDR2 is FNYEAQ. The whole variable domain, filled in from reference TRBV7-6 and TRBJ2-3, reads GAGVSQSPRYKVTKRGQDVALRCDPISGHVSLYWYRQALGQGPEFLTYFNYEAQQDKSGLPNDRFSAERPEGSISTLTIQRTEQRDSAMYRCASSLPTSGTSGPRSTDTQYFGPGTRLTVL.

CDR3 sequence reads: CASSFLLGTGGKNTGELFF. This sequence joins TRBV12-3 or TRBV12-4 and TRBJ2-2; the TCRdb D gene call, TRBD1, has no DNA to confirm it. The CDR3 length is 19 residues.

The chain joins TRBV6-4 to TRBJ2-3. In germline, CDR1 is MRHNA, CDR2 SNTAGT. The CDR3 length is 15 residues. CDR3 loop: CASSPSSSGADTQYF.

This chain joins TRBV6-2 or TRBV6-3 and TRBJ1-1; lacking DNA, the TRBD1 call made by TCRdb goes unchecked. This CDR3 is 14 amino acids long. Germline CDR1 is MNHEY and CDR2 is SVGEGT. The CDR3 spells CASSRDREITEAFF.

This sequence joins TRBV28 and TRBJ2-2; checking the TCRdb D call of TRBD1 is not possible without DNA. In germline, CDR1 is MDHEN, CDR2 SYDVKM. The CDR3 spans 14 residues. This chain's CDR3 is CASIGAGATGELFF. The entire variable domain, with the rest obtained from reference TRBV28 and TRBJ2-2, is as follows: DVKVTQSSRYLVKRTGEKVFLECVQDMDHENMFWYRQDPGLGLRLIYFSYDVKMKEKGDIPEGYSVSREKKERFSLILESASTNQTSMYLCASIGAGATGELFFGEGSRLTVL.

The chain carries TRBV20-1 and TRBJ2-3; with no DNA, the TCRdb D assignment of TRBD1 cannot be verified. CDR1 DFQATT and CDR2 SNEGSKA come from the germline V gene (reference sequence). The CDR3 extends over 14 amino acids. The CDR3 loop is CSAPGVARVYTQYF.

The rearrangement uses TRBV7-7 and TRBJ2-1; the TCRdb D gene call, TRBD1, has no DNA to confirm it. CDR3 size: 17 residues. Germline lookup yields CDR1 SSHAT and CDR2 FNYEAQ (reference sequence). CDR3 residues: CASSRGVGLPNDNEQFF.

J is TRBJ2-1 and V is TRBV4-3. The CDR3 sequence is 13 residues long. In germline, CDR1 is LGHNA, CDR2 YSLEER. The CDR3 is CASSQEIADEQFF.

The chain couples TRBV2 to TRBJ2-1; as DNA is missing, the TRBD1 call by TCRdb cannot be tested. Looked up from germline, CDR1 is SNHLY and CDR2 is FYNNEI. This CDR3 is 12 amino acids long. CDR3: CASSTGNNEQFF. The full variable domain, completed using reference TRBV2 and TRBJ2-1, is EPEVTQTPSHQVTQMGQEVILRCVPISNHLYFYWYRQILGQKVEFLVSFYNNEISEKSEIFDDQFSVERPDGSNFTLKIRSTKLEDSAMYFCASSTGNNEQFFGPGTRLTVL.

V and J are TRBV20-1 and TRBJ2-3; the TCRdb D gene call, TRBD2, has no DNA to confirm it. This CDR3 has 14 amino acids. Germline CDR1 and CDR2: DFQATT and SNEGSKA (reference sequence). CDR3 protein: CSASPAGAPDTQYF.

The CDR3 loop is CASIDGRGGWGTQYF. V is TRBV19 and J is TRBJ2-3; the TCRdb call, TRBD2, lacks DNA for checking. The germline CDR1 and CDR2 sequences are LNHDA and SQIVND (reference sequence). The CDR3 is made up of 15 amino acids.

The chain has TRBV7-2 and TRBJ2-7; the TRBD1 assignment by TCRdb is unverifiable without DNA. Germline CDR1 and CDR2: SGHTA and FQGNSA. This CDR3 contains 15 residues. This chain's CDR3 is CASSLAGVPTYEQYF.

The chain has TRBV20-1 and TRBJ2-1; checking the TCRdb D call of TRBD1 is not possible without DNA. In germline, CDR1 is DFQATT, CDR2 SNEGSKA (reference sequence). CDR3 size: 16 residues. The CDR3 region is CSARDQQGLTPNEQFF.

The rearrangement joins TRBV29-1 to TRBJ2-3; the TCRdb D gene call, TRBD1, has no DNA to confirm it. In germline, CDR1 is SQVTM, CDR2 ANQGSEA. The CDR3 runs 13 residues. The CDR3 region is CSVGPGLGDTQYF.

The chain joins TRBV20-1 to TRBJ2-5; TCRdb outputs TRBD2, but without DNA this stays unchecked. The CDR3 spans 15 residues. Germline loops: CDR1 DFQATT, CDR2 SNEGSKA (reference sequence). CDR3 sequence: CSAKIAGGWQETQYF.

This chain joins TRBV12-3 or TRBV12-4 and TRBJ1-6; TCRdb's D call of TRBD1 is untestable without DNA. The CDR3 is 14 residues long. This CDR3 reads CASSRQRNNSPLHF.

This chain links TRBV5-1 with TRBJ2-1; the D gene TCRdb calls, TRBD2, cannot be checked with no DNA. Per the germline V gene, CDR1 is SGHRS and CDR2 is YFSETQ. This CDR3 contains 16 residues. CDR3 in amino acids: CASSSRRRETRNEQFF.

The chain links TRBV5-6 to TRBJ2-1; TCRdb calls TRBD1, which cannot be checked without DNA. There are 11 residues in the CDR3. Germline V gene data show CDR1 as SGHDT and CDR2 as YYEEEE. Here the CDR3 reads CASSAVGVQFF.

The chain joins TRBV5-1 to TRBJ2-1; with no DNA, the TCRdb D assignment of TRBD2 cannot be verified. Per germline, CDR1 SGHRS and CDR2 YFSETQ. The CDR3 is made up of 18 amino acids. CDR3 sequence: CASSLVTSGVVSYNEQFF.

The gene calls are TRBV6-5 and TRBJ2-1; absent DNA, TCRdb's TRBD2 call cannot be checked. Looked up from germline, CDR1 is MNHEY and CDR2 is SVGAGI. This CDR3 comprises 13 residues. CDR3 sequence reads: CASSFSVAGEQFF.

The chain recombines TRBV29-1 with TRBJ2-1; the D gene TCRdb calls, TRBD1, cannot be checked with no DNA. Germline CDR1 is SQVTM and CDR2 is ANQGSEA. The CDR3 loop spans 15 amino acids. The CDR3 here is CSVEIGGPMRNEQFF.

This chain uses TRBV20-1 with TRBJ2-1; TCRdb proposes TRBD2, but this gene call is untestable without DNA. The CDR3 runs to 16 residues. Looked up from germline, CDR1 is DFQATT and CDR2 is SNEGSKA (reference sequence). The CDR3 reads CSARASGLAVNNEQFF.